The sequence of this T cell receptor beta chain was determined in a study of post-analysis software for immune sequencing data. Study-wide background: Patients with relapsing-remitting, secondary progressive and progressive-relapsing multiple sclerosis courses were all represented. General observations from the study: Controls had lower frequencies than patients of five TRBV segments, which included TRBV5-6, TRBV5-1 and TRBV20-1.

Prepared TCR beta cDNA libraries contained unique molecular identifiers. Via MiXCR, TCRdb re-called the PCR reads, giving one row per CDR3 protein. The repertoire holds hundreds of thousands of distinct CDR3 sequences, 53% seen once, with over 4% in the top ten. Germline values: CDR1 SQVTM, CDR2 ANQGSEA. This CDR3 comprises 14 residues. This clonotype was counted only a few times. Antigen: not known. This chain uses TRBV29-1 with TRBJ2-5, with 8 bases that match TRBD2. Matching the DNA end better, TRBJ2-7 makes the J call doubtful. The sequenced sample consisted of blood. The TCR sequence derives from a girl under 18 with multiple sclerosis. The CDR3 coding sequence is TGCAGCGCTACAGGGCTAGCGGGCCCGTACGAGCAGTACTTC. Its translation is CSATGLAGPYEQYF.